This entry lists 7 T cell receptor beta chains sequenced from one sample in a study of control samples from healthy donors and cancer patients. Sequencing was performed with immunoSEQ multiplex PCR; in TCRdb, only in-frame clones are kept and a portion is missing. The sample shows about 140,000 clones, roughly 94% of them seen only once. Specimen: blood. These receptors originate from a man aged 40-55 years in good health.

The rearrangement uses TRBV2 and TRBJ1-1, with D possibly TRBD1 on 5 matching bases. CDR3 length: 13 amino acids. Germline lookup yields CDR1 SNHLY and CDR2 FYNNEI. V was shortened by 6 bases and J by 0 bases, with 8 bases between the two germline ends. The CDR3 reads CASRPGMNTEAFF. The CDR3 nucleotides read TGTGCCAGCAGGCCAGGGATGAACACTGAAGCTTTCTTT.

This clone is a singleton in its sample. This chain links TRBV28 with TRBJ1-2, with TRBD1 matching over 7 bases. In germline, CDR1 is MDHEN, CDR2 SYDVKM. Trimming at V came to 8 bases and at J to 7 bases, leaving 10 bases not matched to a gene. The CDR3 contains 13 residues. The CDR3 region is CASRTGNVLGYTF. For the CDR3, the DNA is TGTGCCAGCCGGACAGGAAACGTTCTTGGCTACACCTTC.

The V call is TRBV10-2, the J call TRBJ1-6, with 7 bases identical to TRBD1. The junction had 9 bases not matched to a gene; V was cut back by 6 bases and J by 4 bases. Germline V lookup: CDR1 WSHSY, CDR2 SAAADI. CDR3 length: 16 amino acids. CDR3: CASSGRQGRYNSPLHF. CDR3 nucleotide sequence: TGCGCCAGCAGCGGTCGACAGGGCAGATATAATTCACCCCTCCACTTT.

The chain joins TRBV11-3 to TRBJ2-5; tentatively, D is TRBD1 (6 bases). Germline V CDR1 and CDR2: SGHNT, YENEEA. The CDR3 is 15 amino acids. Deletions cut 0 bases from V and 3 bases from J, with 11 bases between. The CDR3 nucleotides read TGTGCCAGCAGCTTAGATTGGACAGAGAAAGAGACCCAGTACTTC. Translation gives CASSLDWTEKETQYF.

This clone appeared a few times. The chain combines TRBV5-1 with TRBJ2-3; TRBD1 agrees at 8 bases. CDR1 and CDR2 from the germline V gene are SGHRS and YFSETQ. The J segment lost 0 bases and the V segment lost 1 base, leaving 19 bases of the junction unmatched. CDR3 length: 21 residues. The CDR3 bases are TGCGCCAGCAGCTTGTTGGAGACAGGGGAATCGGTAGGGCGGAGCACAGATACGCAGTATTTT. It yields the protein CASSLLETGESVGRSTDTQYF.

In DNA, the CDR3 is TGTGCCAGCAGTCCAACAGGACCTAACTATGGCTACACCTTC. Translating it yields CASSPTGPNYGYTF. V usage is TRBV27 and J usage is TRBJ1-2; D might be TRBD1 (5 bases). Germline lookup yields CDR1 MNHEY and CDR2 SMNVEV (reference sequence). The CDR3 extends over 14 amino acids. Trimming cost V 5 bases and J 0 bases, with 10 bases left between them.

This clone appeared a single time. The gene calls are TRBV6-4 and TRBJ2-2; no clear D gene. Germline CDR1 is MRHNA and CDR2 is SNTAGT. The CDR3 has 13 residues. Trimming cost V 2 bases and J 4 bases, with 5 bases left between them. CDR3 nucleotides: TGTGCCAGCAGTGACAGGGCCACCGGGGAGCTGTTTTTT. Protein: CASSDRATGELFF.